Sequencing of this T cell receptor (beta chain) was carried out in a study of blood T cell repertoires in COVID-19. Only in-frame clones appear in the TCRdb table, and some are missing; sequencing was by immunoSEQ multiplex PCR. The sample consists of tens of thousands of clones, around 91% of them appearing once. This TCR derives from a man aged 45 to 65 with COVID-19, enrolled during active disease. The sequenced material came from peripheral blood.

In nucleotides, the CDR3 is TGTGCCAGCAGCCCAGGGGGACTAGCTGTTAATGAGCAGTTCTTC. This encodes CASSPGGLAVNEQFF. The chain employs TRBV9 and TRBJ2-1; 9 positions agree with TRBD2. CDR3 length: 15 amino acids. Trimming at V came to 4 bases and at J to 7 bases, leaving 9 bases not matched to a gene. Germline V gives CDR1 SGDLS, CDR2 YYNGEE.